The 23 T cell receptor beta chains below were found in one sample sequenced in a study of identical twins. TCRdb processed the 5' RACE reads anew with MiXCR; each CDR3 protein has one entry. The table includes hundreds of thousands of distinct CDR3 sequences, 20% to 25% detected once. The same data also contributed to another study, on yellow fever vaccine responses in identical twins.

Input material: CD4+ T cells sorted from blood. The receptors originated from a woman in her late teens or twenties in good health.

V is TRBV5-1 and J is TRBJ2-7; no firm D call. The CDR3 contains 15 residues. The V end was cut by 3 bases, the J end by 2 bases, with 15 bases between. In germline, CDR1 is SGHRS, CDR2 YFSETQ. This CDR3 is CASSSARRPTYEQYV. The CDR3 nucleotides are TGCGCCAGCAGCTCCGCCCGGCGGCCGACCTACGAGCAGTACGTC.

The rearrangement links TRBV6-1 to TRBJ2-1, with 13 bases lining up with TRBD2. CDR1 is MNHNS, CDR2 SASEGT, per germline. The CDR3 is 17 residues long. V lost 7 bases to trimming and J lost 5 bases; unmatched junction nucleotides: 11. The CDR3 is CASNSRTSGSTHNEQFF. CDR3 sequence (DNA): TGTGCCAGCAACTCCCGGACTAGCGGGAGTACCCACAATGAGCAGTTCTTC.

There are a few counts of this clonotype. The chain joins TRBV4-1 to TRBJ2-5; 9 nucleotides line up with TRBD1. The CDR3 loop spans 16 amino acids. Per germline, CDR1 MGHRA and CDR2 YSYEKL. Trimming cost V 1 base and J 4 bases; bases outside gene matches: 7. In DNA, the CDR3 is TGCGCCAGCAGCCAAGTCCAGGGACAGGGAAGAGAGACCCAGTACTTC. Protein product: CASSQVQGQGRETQYF.

The chain uses TRBV3-1 and TRBJ2-7; 7 bases line up with TRBD2. This CDR3 has 18 amino acids. Germline lookup yields CDR1 LGHDT and CDR2 YNNKEL (reference sequence). Trimming took 2 bases from V and 5 from J; bases not matched to a gene: 18. CDR3 in amino acids: CASSQTLNPGGSINEQYF. The CDR3 DNA is TGTGCCAGCAGCCAAACTCTCAATCCCGGCGGGAGTATCAACGAGCAGTACTTC.

This clonotype was seen a handful of times. The rearrangement joins TRBV10-3 to TRBJ2-5; TRBD2 matches 8 bases. After removal of 3 bases from V and 2 bases from J, the junction contained 8 bases not matched to a gene. The CDR3 contains 16 residues. The germline CDR1 and CDR2 sequences are ENHRY and SYGVKD. The CDR3 DNA is TGTGCCATCAGTGATGTAGCGGGGATAAATCAAGAGACCCAGTACTTC. Translated: CAISDVAGINQETQYF.

This sequence joins TRBV20-1 and TRBJ2-7; 9 bases match TRBD2. Germline CDR1 is DFQATT and CDR2 is SNEGSKA (reference sequence). Trimming removed 2 bases from V and 3 bases from J; junction bases left unmatched: 5. This CDR3 spans 14 amino acids. CDR3 sequence: CSARRTAGGYEQYF. In DNA form, the CDR3 reads TGCAGTGCTAGAAGGACAGCGGGGGGCTACGAGCAGTACTTC.

The chain is built from TRBV7-2 and TRBJ2-3, with D perhaps matching TRBD2 (6 bases). CDR1 is SGHTA, CDR2 FQGNSA, per germline. V lost 1 base, J lost 2 bases, and 13 bases lay in between. This CDR3 comprises 16 residues. The CDR3 coding sequence is TGTGCCAGCAGCTTAGGACTAGTACCCTACACAGATACGCAGTATTTT. Translation: CASSLGLVPYTDTQYF.

The V and J genes are TRBV5-6 and TRBJ1-2; 7 nucleotides line up with TRBD1. V shed 1 base, J shed 3 bases, and the junction held 3 bases outside the gene matches. The CDR3 loop spans 14 amino acids. Germline V lookup: CDR1 SGHDT, CDR2 YYEEEE. CDR3: CASSLNTGDYGYTF. The CDR3 DNA reads as TGTGCCAGCAGCTTGAACACAGGGGACTATGGCTACACCTTC.

The sample holds a few counts of this clonotype. The gene calls are TRBV4-1 and TRBJ2-5, with TRBD2 identical over 12 bases. Germline values: CDR1 MGHRA, CDR2 YSYEKL. V lost 5 bases to trimming and J lost 1 base; unmatched junction nucleotides: 5. The CDR3 loop spans 16 amino acids. The DNA of the CDR3 is TGCGCCAGCAGCGCAATGGGACTAGCGGGCCAAGAGACCCAGTACTTC. It yields the protein CASSAMGLAGQETQYF.

In this sample, this clonotype turned up a few times. This CDR3 reads CASSISGKQETQYF. CDR3 in DNA: TGTGCCAGTAGTATAAGCGGAAAGCAAGAGACCCAGTACTTC. This chain connects TRBV19 to TRBJ2-5; a weak D match, TRBD2 (5 bases). Trimming stripped 2 bases from V and 2 bases from J, with 9 bases between. Per the germline V gene, CDR1 is LNHDA and CDR2 is SQIVND (reference sequence). The CDR3 runs to 14 residues.

There are a few counts of this clonotype. V usage is TRBV7-3 and J usage is TRBJ2-4, with TRBD2 matching 7 bases. CDR3 length: 15 amino acids. Germline CDR1 SGHTA, CDR2 FQGTGA. The V segment lost 2 bases and the J segment 5 bases; nucleotides outside the gene matches: 6. CDR3 coding DNA: TGTGCCAGCAGCTTATGGCTGGGAGGGGAAAACATTCAGTACTTC. Its protein is CASSLWLGGENIQYF.

The chain links TRBV5-8 to TRBJ2-1; 11 positions match TRBD2. V shed 4 bases, J shed 2 bases, and the junction held 5 bases outside the gene matches. This CDR3 has 16 residues. The V gene's germline CDR1 is SGHTS and CDR2 YDEGEE. The CDR3 DNA reads as TGTGCCAGCAGCCAAGGACTAGCGGGTCCCTACAATGAGCAGTTCTTC. Translated: CASSQGLAGPYNEQFF.

CDR3 sequence (DNA): TGTGCCATCAACAAACAGTTAATGAACACTGAAGCTTTCTTT. It translates to CAINKQLMNTEAFF. V and J are TRBV10-3 and TRBJ1-1, with D hard to call. Trimming took off 7 bases at V and 0 bases at J, with 12 bases between the two ends. This CDR3 has 14 residues. Germline assignment: CDR1 ENHRY and CDR2 SYGVKD.

This clonotype was seen more than once but under ten times. CDR3 DNA: TGCAGTGCTGGCAGGGGGGACCAGCCCCAGCATTTT. This codes for CSAGRGDQPQHF. This chain connects TRBV20-1 to TRBJ1-5; 7 nucleotides align to TRBD1. Germline CDR1 reads DFQATT; CDR2 reads SNEGSKA (reference sequence). V lost 5 bases and J lost 7; bases outside the gene matches: 5. The CDR3 spans 12 residues.

The chain couples TRBV12-3 or TRBV12-4 to TRBJ2-3, with D perhaps matching TRBD1 or TRBD2 (5 bases each). The germline V and J ends were trimmed by 4 bases and 8 bases, with 10 bases remaining between them. CDR3 length: 12 residues. CDR3 sequence: CASSSGRGTQYF. The CDR3 DNA reads as TGTGCCAGCAGTTCGGGGCGCGGTACGCAGTATTTT.

J is TRBJ2-1 and V is TRBV27; D is uncertain. V was clipped by 7 bases and J by 9 bases, with 16 bases between them. The CDR3 totals 13 residues. Germline CDR1 MNHEY, CDR2 SMNVEV (reference sequence). This CDR3 is CASTRWGTSEQFF. CDR3 nucleotides: TGTGCCAGCACCCGGTGGGGAACAAGTGAGCAGTTCTTC.

A few counts support this clonotype. This chain links TRBV11-2 with TRBJ2-3; TRBD2 matches 7 bases. The CDR3 runs to 16 residues. V lost 6 bases, J lost 1 base, and 10 bases stayed unmatched. CDR1 and CDR2 (germline): SGHAT, FQNNGV. CDR3: CASSQNGAGGTDTQYF. CDR3 in DNA: TGTGCCAGCAGTCAGAATGGCGCGGGGGGCACAGATACGCAGTATTTT.

This clonotype was recorded a few times. The CDR3 DNA follows: TGTGCCAGCAGCCCCGGACAGGGGAACAATCAGCCCCAGCATTTT. It translates to CASSPGQGNNQPQHF. The genes are TRBV2 and TRBJ1-5, with 9 bases identical to TRBD1. CDR1 and CDR2 (germline): SNHLY, FYNNEI. V trimming: 6 bases; J trimming: 3 bases; junction bases outside the gene matches: 6. The CDR3 loop spans 15 amino acids. Full variable domain (outside the CDR3, taken from reference TRBV2 and TRBJ1-5): EPEVTQTPSHQVTQMGQEVILRCVPISNHLYFYWYRQILGQKVEFLVSFYNNEISEKSEIFDDQFSVERPDGSNFTLKIRSTKLEDSAMYFCASSPGQGNNQPQHFGDGTRLSIL.

The chain links TRBV12-3 or TRBV12-4 to TRBJ2-2; 13 bases are a match to TRBD2. V lost 1 base to trimming and J lost 1 base; unmatched junction nucleotides: 0. The CDR3 spans 17 residues. CDR3 DNA sequence: TGTGCCAGCAGTTTAGGACTAGCGGGAGGGAACACCGGGGAGCTGTTTTTT. The encoded protein is CASSLGLAGGNTGELFF.

The CDR3 DNA reads TGTGCCAGCAGAAGGGGTGGGAGACAGCAGTACTTC. As protein: CASRRGGRQQYF. The V gene is TRBV12-3 or TRBV12-4, the J gene TRBJ2-7; D possibly matches TRBD1 or TRBD2 (5 bases each). Trimming cost V 6 bases and J 8 bases, with 14 bases left between them. The length of the CDR3 is 12 residues.

The chain recombines TRBV3-1 with TRBJ2-3; the D gene is possibly TRBD2 (6 bases). This CDR3 has 16 amino acids. Germline V gene sequence: CDR1 LGHDT, CDR2 YNNKEL (reference sequence). Trimming pared 3 bases from V and 0 bases from J, leaving 13 bases between. CDR3 amino acids: CASSHSGTRSTDTQYF. The CDR3 region has the DNA TGTGCCAGCAGCCACTCCGGGACTCGTAGCACAGATACGCAGTATTTT.

Of note for this clonotype: Its ends do not fully match the called genes, so a read error is possible. The chain is built from TRBV12-3 or TRBV12-4 and TRBJ2-1; no clear D. There are 17 residues in the CDR3. The CDR3 region has the DNA TGTGCCAGCAGACCCCCCGTGGGGTCCTACTATTACAATAAGCAGTTCTTC. Protein: CASRPPVGSYYYNKQFF.

V gene TRBV6-6 combines with J gene TRBJ2-7, with D perhaps matching TRBD2 (5 bases). Germline CDR1 is MNHNY and CDR2 is SVGAGI (reference sequence). This CDR3 is 12 amino acids long. Trimming took off 3 bases at V and 6 bases at J, with 9 bases between the two ends. CDR3 in DNA: TGTGCCAGCAGTTATGAGGGAACCGAGCAGTACGTC. Its translation is CASSYEGTEQYV.